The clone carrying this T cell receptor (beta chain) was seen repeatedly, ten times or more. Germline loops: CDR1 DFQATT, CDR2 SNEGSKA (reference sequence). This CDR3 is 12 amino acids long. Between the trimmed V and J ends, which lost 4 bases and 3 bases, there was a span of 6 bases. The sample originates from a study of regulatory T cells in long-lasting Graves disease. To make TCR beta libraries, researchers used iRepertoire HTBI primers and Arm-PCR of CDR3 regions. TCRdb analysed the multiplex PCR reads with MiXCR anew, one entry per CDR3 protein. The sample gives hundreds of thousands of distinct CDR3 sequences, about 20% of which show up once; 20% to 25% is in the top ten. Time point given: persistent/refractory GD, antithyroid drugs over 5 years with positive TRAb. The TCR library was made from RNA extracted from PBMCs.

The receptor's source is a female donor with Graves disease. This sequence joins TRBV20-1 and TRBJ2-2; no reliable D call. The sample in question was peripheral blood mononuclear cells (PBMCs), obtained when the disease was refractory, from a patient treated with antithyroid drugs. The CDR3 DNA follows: TGCAGTGCTACTCAATACACCGGGGAGCTGTTTTTT. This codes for CSATQYTGELFF.